In its sample, the clone carrying this TCR beta chain was seen a few times. This sample was included in a study of blood T cell repertoires in COVID-19. In the study overall: Samples of COVID-19 (acute and convalescent) were obtained from the United States, Italy and Spain. Sample material is recorded as cDNA or gDNA derived from T cells, B-cell-depleted T cells, or PBMCs.

Trimming removed 3 bases from V and 4 bases from J, with 9 bases in between. The CDR3 is 13 amino acids. CDR1 LNHDA and CDR2 SQIVND come from the germline V gene (reference sequence). In the source study's methods: Amplification from reference gene primers served as the basis for estimated nucleated cell counts. Profiled with immunoSEQ multiplex PCR; TCRdb holds only in-frame clones, not every one. Clonal size and the V and J genes are those of that table, whereas D and trimming came from the DNA. The sample has around 79,000 clones; 83% are singletons. Sequenced material: peripheral blood. The chain couples TRBV19 to TRBJ1-2; a weak D match, TRBD1 (5 bases). The TCR sequence derives from a woman in her fifties or sixties with acute or convalescent COVID-19. CDR3 loop: CASSMAGTYGYTF. The CDR3 DNA reads as TGTGCCAGTAGTATGGCGGGGACCTATGGCTACACCTTC. Full variable domain (outside the CDR3, taken from reference TRBV19 and TRBJ1-2): DGGITQSPKYLFRKEGQNVTLSCEQNLNHDAMYWYRQDPGQGLRLIYYSQIVNDFQKGDIAEGYSVSREKKESFPLTVTSAQKNPTAFYLCASSMAGTYGYTFGSGTRLTVV.